These 7 T cell receptor beta chains share one sample of origin, sequenced in a study of cytomegalovirus exposure and HLA in healthy donors. Only in-frame clones appear in the TCRdb table, and some are missing; sequencing was by immunoSEQ multiplex PCR. The table shows around 140,000 clones, with nearly 90% occurring only once. Sequenced material: PBMCs. The source of these receptors is a woman between 18 and 29 years old in good health and CMV-seronegative.

This chain joins TRBV15 and TRBJ1-5; D might be TRBD1 (6 bases). Germline V gives CDR1 LNHNV, CDR2 YYDKDF (reference sequence). This CDR3 is 18 amino acids long. Trimming left V 8 bases short and J 1 base short, with 24 bases between. The CDR3, as DNA: TGTGCCACCCGCAAAGAACTCACAGGGAGTCAAAGCAATCAGCCCCAGCATTTT. Translation gives CATRKELTGSQSNQPQHF.

The chain is built from TRBV7-4 and TRBJ2-1, with TRBD1 matching 9 bases. This CDR3 contains 13 residues. Germline CDR1 reads SGHVT; CDR2 reads SQSDAQ. The V and J ends lost 6 bases and 10 bases, in that order; junction bases with no gene match: 7. The CDR3 loop reads CASSHRGHGEQFF. The CDR3 coding sequence is TGTGCCAGCAGTCACAGGGGGCACGGGGAGCAGTTCTTC. Looking up the rest from reference TRBV7-4 and TRBJ2-1 gives the full variable domain: GAGVSQSPRYKVAKRGRDVALRCDSISGHVTLYWYRQTLGQGSEVLTYSQSDAQRDKSGRPSGRFSAERPERSVSTLKIQRTEQGDSAVYLCASSHRGHGEQFFGPGTRLTVL.

The chain is built from TRBV6-5 and TRBJ1-3; 7 bases align to TRBD1. The CDR3 length is 14 residues. Losses at the gene ends were 8 bases for V and 4 bases for J; bases not matched to a gene: 8. In germline, CDR1 is MNHEY, CDR2 SVGAGI. The CDR3 here is CASVGGFKGNTIYF. CDR3 DNA: TGTGCCAGCGTAGGGGGCTTTAAAGGAAACACCATATATTTT.

The chain combines TRBV7-8 with TRBJ1-2, with D possibly being TRBD1 (6 bases). The germline CDR1 and CDR2 sequences are SGHVS and FQNEAQ. The V end lost 4 bases, the J end lost 8 bases, and 11 bases lay between the germline ends. The CDR3 covers 12 residues. CDR3: CASSSHRDGYTF. CDR3 DNA: TGTGCCAGCAGCTCCCACAGGGACGGCTACACCTTC. The full variable domain, completed using reference TRBV7-8 and TRBJ1-2, is GAGVSQSPRYKVAKRGQDVALRCDPISGHVSLFWYQQALGQGPEFLTYFQNEAQLDKSGLPSDRFFAERPEGSVSTLKIQRTQQEDSAVYLCASSSHRDGYTFGSGTRLTVV.

V and J are TRBV5-1 and TRBJ2-1; weak D call: TRBD2 (5 bases). Germline lookup yields CDR1 SGHRS and CDR2 YFSETQ. V shed 5 bases and J shed 8 bases, with 8 bases lying between them. The length of the CDR3 is 11 residues. The CDR3 loop is CASSSEDEQFF. CDR3 in DNA: TGCGCCAGCAGTTCGGAGGATGAGCAGTTCTTC. Full variable domain (missing parts from reference TRBV5-1 and TRBJ2-1): KAGVTQTPRYLIKTRGQQVTLSCSPISGHRSVSWYQQTPGQGLQFLFEYFSETQRNKGNFPGRFSGRQFSNSRSEMNVSTLELGDSALYLCASSSEDEQFFGPGTRLTVL.

The V gene is TRBV5-1, the J gene TRBJ1-1; the match to TRBD1 covers 8 bases. Trimming at V came to 0 bases and at J to 6 bases, leaving 4 bases not matched to a gene. The CDR3 consists of 14 residues. CDR1 and CDR2 (germline): SGHRS, YFSETQ. The CDR3 sequence is CASSLGTGTSEAFF. CDR3 nucleotide sequence: TGCGCCAGCAGCTTGGGGACAGGGACCTCTGAAGCTTTCTTT.

This chain connects TRBV14 to TRBJ1-1; a weak D match, TRBD1 (5 bases). Germline lookup yields CDR1 SGHDN and CDR2 FVKESK. V was trimmed by 2 bases and J by 5 bases, leaving 6 bases between them. This CDR3 spans 12 amino acids. Written as DNA, the CDR3 is TGTGCCAGCAGCCAACGGACAACTGAAGCTTTCTTT. This translates into CASSQRTTEAFF. Filled out from reference TRBV14 and TRBJ1-1, the complete variable domain reads EAGVTQFPSHSVIEKGQTVTLRCDPISGHDNLYWYRRVMGKEIKFLLHFVKESKQDESGMPNNRFLAERTGGTYSTLKVQPAELEDSGVYFCASSQRTTEAFFGQGTRLTVV.